The clone carrying this TCR beta chain was counted at least ten times. Its antigen remains unknown. This sample was included in a study of metastatic and nonmetastatic thyroid tumors. Across the whole study: Samples came from malignant and benign thyroid patients, and repertoires were compared across blood and tumor or nodule tissue.

Study outcomes and limitations: Compared with benign nodules, malignant thyroid tumors were reported to have significantly higher TCR beta diversity in both blood and tumor.

V lost 0 bases to trimming and J lost 5 bases; unmatched junction nucleotides: 7. The germline V gene has CDR1 MGHRA and CDR2 YSYEKL. The CDR3 is made up of 16 amino acids. Authors' processing steps: A distant-metastasis classifier for papillary thyroid cancer was built using CDR3 differences across clinicopathological groups. TCRdb re-analyzed the PCR reads using MiXCR. TCRdb's processing, not the authors', yielded these V and J calls. The sample consists of under 40,000 clones, 17% of them appearing once. None of the patients had undergone any treatment ahead of thyroid surgery. Sequenced input: blood. This sequence was found in a female donor with papillary thyroid cancer or a benign thyroid nodule (not recorded which). Some clones in this sample may be carry-over from other donors' samples. The rearrangement joins TRBV4-1 to TRBJ2-3; 8 bases are shared with TRBD1. CDR3 DNA sequence: TGCGCCAGCAGCCAAGATTTTGGACAGGGAGGAGATACGCAGTATTTT. This codes for CASSQDFGQGGDTQYF.